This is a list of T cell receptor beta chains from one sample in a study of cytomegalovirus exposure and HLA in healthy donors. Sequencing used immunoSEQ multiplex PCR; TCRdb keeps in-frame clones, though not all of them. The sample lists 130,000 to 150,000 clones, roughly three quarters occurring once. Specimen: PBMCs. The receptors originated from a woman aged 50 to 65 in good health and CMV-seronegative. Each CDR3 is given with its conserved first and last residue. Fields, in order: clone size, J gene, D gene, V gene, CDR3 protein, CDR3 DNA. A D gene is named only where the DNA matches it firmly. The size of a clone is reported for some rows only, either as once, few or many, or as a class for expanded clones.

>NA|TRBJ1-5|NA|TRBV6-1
CATTRNSNQPQHF
TGTGCCACTACTAGAAATAGCAATCAGCCCCAGCATTTT
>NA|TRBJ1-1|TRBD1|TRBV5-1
CASSRGTEMNTEAFF
TGCGCCAGCAGCCGCGGGACAGAAATGAACACTGAAGCTTTCTTT
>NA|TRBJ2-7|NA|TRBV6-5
CASSYGQHSYEQYF
TGTGCCAGCAGTTACGGGCAGCATTCTTACGAGCAGTACTTC
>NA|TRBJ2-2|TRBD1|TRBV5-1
CASSGQGAVGELFF
TGCGCCAGCAGCGGACAGGGGGCTGTCGGGGAGCTGTTTTTT
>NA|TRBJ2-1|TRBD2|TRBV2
CASKYGGAGEQFF
TGTGCCAGCAAATACGGGGGGGCCGGTGAGCAGTTCTTC
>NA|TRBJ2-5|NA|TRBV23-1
CASSRRDNQETQYF
TGCGCCAGCAGTCGACGGGACAATCAAGAGACCCAGTACTTC
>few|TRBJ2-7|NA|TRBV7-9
CSSSLDTYEQYF
TGTTCCAGCAGCTTGGACACCTACGAGCAGTACTTC
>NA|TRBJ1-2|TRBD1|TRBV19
CASRRARDSFYGYTF
TGTGCCAGTCGTAGGGCCCGGGACAGCTTCTATGGCTACACCTTC
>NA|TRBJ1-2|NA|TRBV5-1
CASSNPGALSYTF
TGCGCCAGCAGCAACCCAGGGGCCCTTTCCTACACCTTC
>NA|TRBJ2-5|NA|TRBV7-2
CASSLASETQYF
TGTGCCAGCAGCTTAGCGAGTGAGACCCAGTACTTC
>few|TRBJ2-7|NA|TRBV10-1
CASSVNPDSTWYF
TGCGCCAGCAGTGTTAATCCGGACAGTACGTGGTACTTC
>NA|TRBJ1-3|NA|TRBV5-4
CASSLAGGNTIYF
TGTGCCAGCAGCTTGGCCGGGGGAAACACCATATATTTT
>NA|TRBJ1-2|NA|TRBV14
CASSPTPGTHYGYTF
TGTGCCAGCAGCCCAACCCCGGGGACTCACTATGGCTACACCTTC
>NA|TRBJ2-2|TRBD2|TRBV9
CASSSHGRSGGTGELFF
TGTGCCAGCAGCTCACATGGACGGAGCGGGGGGACCGGGGAGCTGTTTTTT
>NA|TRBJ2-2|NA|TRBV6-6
CASSYESGELFF
TGTGCCAGCAGTTACGAGAGCGGGGAGCTGTTTTTT
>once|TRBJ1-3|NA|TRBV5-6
CASTLRESGNTIYF
TGTGCCAGCACATTACGGGAATCTGGAAACACCATATATTTT
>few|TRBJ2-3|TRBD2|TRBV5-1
CASSEGLAGTDTQYF
TGCGCCAGCAGCGAGGGACTAGCGGGCACAGATACGCAGTATTTT
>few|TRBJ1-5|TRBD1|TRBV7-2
CASSPGQGFQPQHF
TGTGCCAGCAGCCCGGGACAGGGGTTTCAGCCCCAGCATTTT
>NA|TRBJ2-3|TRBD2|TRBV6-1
CASSEVGGADTQYF
TGTGCCAGCAGTGAAGTTGGGGGGGCAGATACGCAGTATTTT
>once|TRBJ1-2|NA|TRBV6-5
CASSGGYGYTF
TGTGCCAGCTCTGGGGGGTATGGCTACACCTTC
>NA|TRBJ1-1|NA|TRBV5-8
CASSFSGAEAFF
TGTGCCAGCAGCTTTTCCGGGGCTGAAGCTTTCTTT
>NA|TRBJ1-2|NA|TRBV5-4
CASSLVRQGPYGYTF
TGTGCCAGCAGCTTGGTCCGGCAGGGCCCCTATGGCTACACCTTC
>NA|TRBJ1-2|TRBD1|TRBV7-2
CASSSTGNGYTF
TGTGCCAGCAGCTCGACAGGGAATGGCTACACCTTC
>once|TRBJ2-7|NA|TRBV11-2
CASSSREHYEQYF
TGTGCCAGCAGCTCCAGGGAACATTACGAGCAGTACTTC
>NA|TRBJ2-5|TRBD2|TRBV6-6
CASSRPGLEQETQYF
TGTGCCAGCAGCCGCCCCGGACTAGAACAAGAGACCCAGTACTTC
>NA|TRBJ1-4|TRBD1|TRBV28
CASSPQGANEKLFF
TGTGCCAGCAGCCCACAGGGGGCAAATGAAAAACTGTTTTTT
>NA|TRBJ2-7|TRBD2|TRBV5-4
CASSEGLAGGMTYEQYF
TGTGCCAGCAGCGAGGGACTAGCGGGGGGCATGACCTACGAGCAGTACTTC
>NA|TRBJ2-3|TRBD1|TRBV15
CATSRGSGGDTQYF
TGTGCCACCAGCAGGGGCTCAGGGGGAGATACGCAGTATTTT
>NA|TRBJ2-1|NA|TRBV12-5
CASGLVGRVNEQFF
TGTGCTAGTGGTTTGGTAGGCAGGGTGAATGAGCAGTTCTTC
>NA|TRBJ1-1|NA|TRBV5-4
CASSSITGRGEAFF
TGTGCCAGCAGCTCGATTACAGGGCGTGGAGAAGCTTTCTTT
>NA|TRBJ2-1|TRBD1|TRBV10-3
CAISPRDRVVNEQFF
TGTGCCATCAGTCCTAGGGACAGGGTAGTCAATGAGCAGTTCTTC
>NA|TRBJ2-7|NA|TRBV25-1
CASSDLGEGYEQYF
TGTGCCAGCAGTGATCTAGGAGAAGGCTACGAGCAGTACTTC
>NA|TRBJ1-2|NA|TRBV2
CASSEQRGYGYTF
TGTGCCAGCAGCGAACAACGGGGTTATGGCTACACCTTC
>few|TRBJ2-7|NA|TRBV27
CASSLFGGMDSYEQYF
TGTGCCAGCAGTTTATTCGGAGGTATGGACTCCTACGAGCAGTACTTC
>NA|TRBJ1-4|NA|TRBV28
CASSLNLNEKLFF
TGTGCCAGCAGTTTAAATCTTAATGAAAAACTGTTTTTT
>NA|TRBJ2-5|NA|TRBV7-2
CASSLAPRQQETQYF
TGTGCCAGCAGCTTAGCGCCCCGACAGCAAGAGACCCAGTACTTC
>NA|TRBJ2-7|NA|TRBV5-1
CASSQGFVYEQYF
TGCGCCAGCAGCCAGGGTTTCGTGTACGAGCAGTACTTC
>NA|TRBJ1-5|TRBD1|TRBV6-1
CASSEALGQGSNQPQHF
TGTGCCAGCAGTGAAGCGCTGGGACAGGGGAGCAATCAGCCCCAGCATTTT
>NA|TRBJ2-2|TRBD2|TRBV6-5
CASSRGGPGTGELFF
TGTGCCAGTTCGCGGGGGGGGCCGGGAACCGGGGAGCTGTTTTTT
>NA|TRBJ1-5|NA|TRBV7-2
CASSLFYNRFNQPQHF
TGTGCCAGCAGCTTATTTTATAACAGATTCAATCAGCCCCAGCATTTT
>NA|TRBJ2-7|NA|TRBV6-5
CASSRGGFSYEQYF
TGTGCCAGCAGCCGTGGAGGTTTCTCCTACGAGCAGTACTTC
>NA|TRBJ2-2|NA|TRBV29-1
CSVQGWGDGELFF
TGCAGCGTTCAAGGTTGGGGGGACGGGGAGCTGTTTTTT
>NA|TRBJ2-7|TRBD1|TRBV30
CAWSERTGLSYEQYF
TGTGCCTGGAGTGAAAGGACAGGGCTTTCCTACGAGCAGTACTTC